This T cell receptor beta chain was sequenced for a study of shared clonotypes between healthy human individuals (dated by TCRdb to between 2020 and 2021). Some background on the complete study: The cohort included a few men and two women between 18 and 49 years of age. For each donor, CD4 naive and CD4 memory were each run on three plates, CD8 naive on two plates, and CD8 memory on one plate. The study deeply sequenced blood TCR repertoires of about 5 healthy adults to estimate repertoire size and the extent of clonotype sharing between individuals. To increase sequencing depth and limit assay-specific biases, TCR repertoire library preparation and sequencing were carried out by different laboratories using diverse techniques. Between about 0.8 and 9 billion PBMCs per donor were obtained by leukapheresis.

Donors were healthy HIV-negative adults with no recently reported acute infections or vaccinations. Every donor was a Caucasian adult living in Nashville, Tennessee, USA. CD4+ T cells were enriched through magnetic negative selection, after which naive cells were positively selected on CD45RA and the remaining negative fraction served as the memory subset. Blood was collected by leukapheresis, and PBMCs were isolated by Ficoll-Histopaque density gradient centrifugation and then cryopreserved in liquid nitrogen vapor phase. Analytical flow cytometry was used to check the purity and quantity of every magnetically sorted T cell population. From each sorted fraction, genomic DNA was isolated and quantified by UV absorbance on a Nanodrop 2000c. The paper as a whole reports these results and caveats: Estimated clonotype richness was generally larger for naive than for memory subsets. Sharing across several donors was observed for approximately 5% of naive CD4, over 3% of naive CD8, over 2% of memory CD4, and over 0.3% of memory CD8 clonotypes. Pairwise subsampling indicated that sequencing depth was expected to affect the degree of clonotype sharing among donors. Compared with non-shared clonotypes, the clonotypes found in all four sorted-subset donors had higher generation probabilities. Sampling was restricted to blood, and TCR repertoires in tissues likely differ from the TCR repertoires found in blood. The small number of donors limited the genetic and exposure-history diversity represented. Incomplete sequencing was indicated by rarefaction of sorted-subset datasets, despite the large sequencing depth.

Clipping removes 10 bases from V and 0 bases from J, with 16 as the unmatched junction base count. The CDR3 goes from the cysteine to the phenylalanine over 17 residues. The retained sequence is limited to the CDR3, 51 bases, with the frame set at the first base. CDR1 and CDR2 were assigned from the germline V gene as MDHEN and SYDVKM. A remark on this clone: Its antigen is unknown. The input lacks base qualities; no much larger clone sits a single base away.

Using the deep immunoSEQ assay, multiplex PCR amplified TCR CDR3 regions from genomic DNA. Extracted genomic DNA from each cell subset was distributed evenly across all wells of several immunoSEQ 96-well plates, and each plate was treated as a replicate. Each replicate PCR for sorted subsets received about 0.2 ug genomic DNA, equal to about 30,000 T cell genomes. The purified libraries were quantified using a Qubit 3.0 fluorometer, sized with a Bioanalyzer 2100, and then quantified again using the KAPA Library Quantification kit. Every immunoSEQ 96-well plate was sequenced on a separate single-read 150-cycle Illumina NextSeq 550 flow cell. The study's own analysis went as follows. Because the immunoSEQ output held only junctional sequences and lacked quality scores, the filtering could not match the filtering applied to full-length reads. Sequences were annotated with PyIR, a Python wrapper for IgBLAST v1.9, and V/J genes and CDR3 were assigned using IMGT germline references. Reads with weak V/J assignments (E-value above 1e-6), missing CDR3, stop codons, out-of-frame junctions, or ambiguous translated residues were removed. V3J clonotypes were defined by identical inferred V gene, J gene, and CDR3 amino acid sequence. Percentage overlap between repertoires was computed as shared unique clonotypes divided by the size of the smaller repertoire. RTK rarefaction, the Chao1 estimator, and Recon v2.1 estimates of unobserved clonotypes were used to assess repertoire richness. OLGA was used to compute generation probabilities for all TCRbeta clonotypes that the gDNA method yielded from a few donors. The immuneACCESS repertoire file appears here via TCRdb, limited to in-frame rearrangements. These files lack a portion of the clones; in checked studies, under half of the deficit traces to unresolved V genes, and the cause of the others is not known. V and J calls and clone size are as listed in that table; D and trimming were resolved from the DNA. In all, the sample holds approximately 2,000,000 clones, and approximately 90% of those were seen once. The ten largest account for more than 0.35% of the sample.

The sample consisted of naive CD4+ T cells from PBMCs. This specimen's cell subset or site label, per the study, means: CD45RA+ positively selected. The chain was built from TRBV28 and TRBJ2-3; TRBD2 lines up with 7 middle nucleotides. This TCR was sampled from a man aged 18 to 30 in good health. Some clones in this sample may be carry-over from other donors' samples. Here the CDR3 is given as CATTTTTLAPSTDTQYF. At the DNA level, the sequence is TGTGCCACGACCACCACTACACTAGCGCCTAGCACAGATACGCAGTATTTT.